This T cell receptor beta chain was sequenced for a study of vaccination effects on CD4 cells after COVID-19. Study context: The post-vaccine samples were taken, at the median, 72 days after the second dose.

Points from the study as a whole: Healthy vaccinees had only 1 of 255 vaccine-induced clones cross-react with common cold coronaviruses.

When 10 to 11 days of culture had elapsed, CD4+ T cells were isolated. Participants got two doses of BNT162b2 or mRNA-1273 vaccine. The CDR3 consists of 12 residues. Germline trimming cut 10 bases from V and 5 bases from J; bases unmatched to any gene: 5. Germline values: CDR1 MNHEY, CDR2 SVGAGI. This clone was picked up one time. Its target is not known. The method was immunoSEQ multiplex PCR; TCRdb's version includes in-frame clones alone and lacks a portion of them. Of fewer than 75,000 clones listed, approximately 80% were seen once; the top ten hold about 2.4%. The genes are TRBV6-5 and TRBJ1-2; 9 nucleotides agree with TRBD1. The receptor comes from a human donor who received a COVID-19 vaccine. The source was CD4+ T cells from PBMCs cultured without peptide, collected after COVID-19 vaccination. This CDR3 reads CANGQGWYGYTF. CDR3 DNA sequence: TGTGCCAACGGACAGGGGTGGTATGGCTACACCTTC.